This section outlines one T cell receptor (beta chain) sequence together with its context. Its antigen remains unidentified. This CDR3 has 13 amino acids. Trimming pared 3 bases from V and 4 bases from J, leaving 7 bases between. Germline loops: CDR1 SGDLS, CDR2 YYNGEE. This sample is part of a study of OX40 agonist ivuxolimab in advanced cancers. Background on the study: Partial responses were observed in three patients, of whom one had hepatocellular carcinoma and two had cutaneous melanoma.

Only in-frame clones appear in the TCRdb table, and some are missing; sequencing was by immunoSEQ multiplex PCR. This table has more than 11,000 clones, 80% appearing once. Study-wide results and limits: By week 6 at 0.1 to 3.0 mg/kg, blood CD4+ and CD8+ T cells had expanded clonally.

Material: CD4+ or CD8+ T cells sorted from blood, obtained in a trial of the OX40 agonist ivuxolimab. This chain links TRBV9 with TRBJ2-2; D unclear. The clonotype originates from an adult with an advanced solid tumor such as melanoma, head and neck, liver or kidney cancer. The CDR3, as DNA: TGTGCCAGCAGCGGGTGGGGCACCGGGGAGCTGTTTTTT. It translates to CASSGWGTGELFF.